The 24 T cell receptor beta chains below were found in one sample sequenced in a study of control samples from healthy donors and cancer patients. Some clones are missing from TCRdb's copy, which holds only in-frame ones; the method was immunoSEQ multiplex PCR. Of around 130,000 clones listed, more than 80% were seen once; the top ten hold 40%. The sequenced sample was blood. These TCRs come from a middle-aged man in good health.

This clone occurred once. This chain uses TRBV7-9 with TRBJ2-5, with 15 bases fitting TRBD2. Germline CDR1 is SEHNR and CDR2 is FQNEAQ (reference sequence). The CDR3 spans 16 residues. The J segment lost 2 bases and the V segment lost 4 bases, leaving 2 bases of the junction unmatched. This chain's CDR3 is CASSSGLAGGQETQYF. The CDR3 region has the DNA TGTGCCAGCAGCTCGGGACTAGCGGGGGGACAAGAGACCCAGTACTTC.

CDR3 amino acids: CASSVRSGSDGNTEAFF. The CDR3 region has the DNA TGTGCCAGCAGCGTAAGGTCCGGGTCCGACGGGAACACTGAAGCTTTCTTT. J is TRBJ1-1 and V is TRBV9; D is unclear. In germline, CDR1 is SGDLS, CDR2 YYNGEE. V was shortened by 1 base and J by 1 base, with 17 bases between the two germline ends. The CDR3 spans 17 residues.

The chain couples TRBV12-3 or TRBV12-4 to TRBJ2-7; the D gene is possibly TRBD2 (5 bases). This CDR3 spans 13 amino acids. Trimming shortened V by 3 bases and J by 4 bases, and 10 bases separated the two germline ends. The CDR3 spells CASSFRRGYEQYF. The CDR3 DNA reads TGTGCCAGCAGTTTCAGACGGGGTTACGAGCAGTACTTC.

The genes are TRBV2 and TRBJ1-2; 7 bases match TRBD1. The CDR3 is 14 residues long. CDR1 SNHLY and CDR2 FYNNEI come from the germline V gene. Trimming cost V 6 bases and J 1 base; bases outside gene matches: 5. The CDR3 DNA reads as TGTGCCAGCAGGGGACAGCCGCTTAACTATGGCTACACCTTC. It encodes CASRGQPLNYGYTF.

The V call is TRBV27, the J call TRBJ1-1; a possible D gene is TRBD1 (6 bases). The length of the CDR3 is 17 residues. V was trimmed by 2 bases and J by 1 base, leaving 17 bases between them. CDR1 and CDR2 (germline): MNHEY, SMNVEV (reference sequence). The DNA of the CDR3 is TGTGCCAGCAGTTTAAATCTCAGGGGATTCCCGAACACTGAAGCTTTCTTT. Translated: CASSLNLRGFPNTEAFF.

There are a few counts of this clone. CDR3: CANKKSSTDTQYF. The CDR3 nucleotides are TGTGCCAACAAGAAGTCTAGCACAGATACGCAGTATTTT. The chain is built from TRBV21-1 and TRBJ2-3; the table's D gene call, TRBD1, was not cross checked with the DNA. TRBV21-1 constitutes a pseudogene. The CDR3 consists of 13 residues.

This chain uses TRBV7-2 with TRBJ2-3, with TRBD2 matching 10 bases. V gave up 11 bases and J gave up 2 bases; unmatched junction bases: 13. The germline V gene encodes CDR1 SGHTA and CDR2 FQGNSA. The CDR3 extends over 16 amino acids. In DNA form, the CDR3 reads TGTGCCTTACGACGGGGGACTAGCGACCCCACAGATACGCAGTATTTT. It encodes CALRRGTSDPTDTQYF.

This chain uses TRBV29-1 with TRBJ1-2, with 8 bases matching TRBD1. The germline gives CDR1 SQVTM, CDR2 ANQGSEA. This CDR3 comprises 12 residues. V was pared by 7 bases and J by 2 bases, with 3 bases of the junction left unmatched. Written as DNA, the CDR3 is TGCAGCGGCGGACAGGGAAACTATGGCTACACCTTC. It specifies CSGGQGNYGYTF.

Here the CDR3 DNA reads TGTGCCAGCAGCTCAATGTTCCGGCATAACACCGGGGAGCTGTTTTTT. Translated: CASSSMFRHNTGELFF. This rearrangement joins TRBV5-6 to TRBJ2-2; D remains unclear. CDR1 is SGHDT, CDR2 YYEEEE, per germline. V lost 3 bases and J 2 bases, leaving 14 bases between the germline ends. The CDR3 runs to 16 residues.

The chain links TRBV5-1 to TRBJ2-2; perhaps TRBD1 as D (6 bases). Per the germline V gene, CDR1 is SGHRS and CDR2 is YFSETQ. V lost 3 bases and J 7 bases, leaving 13 bases between the germline ends. The CDR3 contains 14 residues. CDR3 protein: CASSSGDTFGELFF. The CDR3 DNA is TGCGCCAGCAGCTCCGGGGACACCTTCGGGGAGCTGTTTTTT.

The rearrangement uses TRBV25-1 and TRBJ1-2; a possible D gene is TRBD1 (5 bases). The CDR3 extends over 12 amino acids. Trimming removed 7 bases from V and 7 bases from J, with 13 bases in between. Germline values: CDR1 MGHDK, CDR2 SYGVNS. The CDR3 region has the DNA TGTGCCAGCACTGCAGGGTTATCTGGCTACACCTTC. Translation: CASTAGLSGYTF.

V is TRBV19 and J is TRBJ2-7; 7 bases fit TRBD1. With 2 bases clipped from V and 0 bases from J, the junction kept 4 bases outside the gene matches. CDR1 and CDR2 (germline): LNHDA, SQIVND (reference sequence). This CDR3 is 15 amino acids long. The CDR3 sequence: CASSIRQGSSYEQYF. DNA for the CDR3: TGTGCCAGTAGTATAAGACAGGGTAGCTCCTACGAGCAGTACTTC.

This sequence joins TRBV10-3 and TRBJ2-1; 7 bases match TRBD2. This CDR3 comprises 16 residues. Trimming cost V 1 base and J 0 bases; bases outside gene matches: 3. Germline-derived CDR1 and CDR2 are ENHRY and SYGVKD. CDR3 nucleotide sequence: TGTGCCATCAGTGAGTGGGTAGCGGGCTCCTACAATGAGCAGTTCTTC. Translation: CAISEWVAGSYNEQFF.

The V call is TRBV9, the J call TRBJ1-5; D unresolved. V was pared by 2 bases and J by 3 bases, with 12 bases between. The CDR3 covers 15 residues. Per germline, CDR1 SGDLS and CDR2 YYNGEE. CDR3 sequence (DNA): TGTGCCAGCAGCGTGTCCGGCACCTACAATCAGCCCCAGCATTTT. Amino acid sequence: CASSVSGTYNQPQHF.

Comment on this clone: Other nucleotide sequences in the sample specify the same CDR3. The genes are TRBV12-3 or TRBV12-4 and TRBJ1-2; D is undetermined. V was clipped by 8 bases and J by 4 bases, with 8 bases between them. There are 11 residues in the CDR3. The CDR3 nucleotides are TGTGCCAGCTCGGACGGCTATGGCTACACCTTC. Translation gives CASSDGYGYTF.

The chain couples TRBV5-8 to TRBJ2-3; either TRBD1 or TRBD2 may supply D (6 bases each). V was shortened by 1 base and J by 0 bases, with 9 bases between the two germline ends. CDR3 length: 15 residues. Looked up from germline, CDR1 is SGHTS and CDR2 is YDEGEE. The CDR3 loop reads CASSLRGLSTDTQYF. The CDR3 coding sequence is TGTGCCAGCAGCTTGCGGGGGCTTAGCACAGATACGCAGTATTTT.

V is TRBV7-9 and J is TRBJ2-1, with TRBD1 matching over 10 bases. The germline CDR1 and CDR2 sequences are SEHNR and FQNEAQ (reference sequence). CDR3 length: 15 residues. The junction had 3 bases not matched to a gene; V was cut back by 4 bases and J by 3 bases. In DNA form, the CDR3 reads TGTGCCAGCAGCTCCCGGGACAGGGGCTACAATGAGCAGTTCTTC. Encoded protein: CASSSRDRGYNEQFF.

In this sample, this clone turned up once. The chain is built from TRBV7-2 and TRBJ1-1; D possibly corresponds to TRBD1 (6 bases). Germline-derived CDR1 and CDR2 are SGHTA and FQGNSA. CDR3 size: 13 residues. Trimming cost V 4 bases and J 5 bases, with 11 bases left between them. CDR3 nucleotide sequence: TGTGCCAGCAGCTATACAGGGTGGACTGAAGCTTTCTTT. Translated: CASSYTGWTEAFF.

J is TRBJ1-1 and V is TRBV6-5, with a possible D match to TRBD1 (6 bases). Germline CDR1 and CDR2: MNHEY and SVGAGI. This CDR3 region has 13 residues. V was trimmed by 6 bases and J by 2 bases, leaving 10 bases between them. The chain's CDR3 is CASSRGINTEAFF. The CDR3 DNA sequence: TGTGCCAGCAGCAGGGGCATTAACACTGAAGCTTTCTTT.

The chain couples TRBV6-5 to TRBJ1-4; possible D gene TRBD1, 6 bases. Germline V gene data show CDR1 as MNHEY and CDR2 as SVGAGI. Trimming pared 6 bases from V and 9 bases from J, leaving 17 bases between. CDR3 length: 14 residues. The DNA for the CDR3 is TGTGCCAGCAGCTATGGGACAAGGGGACAAAAACTGTTTTTT. Protein sequence: CASSYGTRGQKLFF.

V and J are TRBV2 and TRBJ1-1; D unclear. The CDR3 spans 14 residues. Germline-derived CDR1 and CDR2 are SNHLY and FYNNEI. V lost 6 bases and J 2 bases, leaving 13 bases between the germline ends. CDR3 region: CASRLGRTNTEAFF. In DNA, the CDR3 is TGTGCCAGCAGGCTTGGACGGACCAACACTGAAGCTTTCTTT.

The chain links TRBV30 to TRBJ2-5; D is unresolved. Germline assignment: CDR1 GTSNPN and CDR2 SVGIG (reference sequence). The CDR3 is made up of 12 amino acids. Deletions cut 3 bases from V and 5 bases from J, with 10 bases between. CDR3 protein: CAWRGLWETQYF. DNA of the CDR3: TGTGCCTGGAGAGGTCTATGGGAGACCCAGTACTTC.

The chain uses TRBV7-9 and TRBJ2-3; 10 positions agree with TRBD2. The V gene's germline CDR1 is SEHNR and CDR2 FQNEAQ (reference sequence). The CDR3 is 17 residues long. V shed 3 bases and J 3 bases; nucleotides not matched to a gene: 9. DNA of the CDR3: TGTGCCAGCAGCTTCCCGAGCGGGGGGGCCGGGACAGATACGCAGTATTTT. Its translation is CASSFPSGGAGTDTQYF.

This sequence joins TRBV5-1 and TRBJ2-7; 9 nucleotides agree with TRBD1. Losses at the gene ends were 5 bases for V and 5 bases for J; bases not matched to a gene: 8. CDR1 is SGHRS, CDR2 YFSETQ, per germline. The CDR3 has 14 residues. The CDR3 spells CASRFDRGRDEQYF. The CDR3 DNA reads as TGCGCCAGCAGATTCGACAGGGGGAGGGACGAGCAGTACTTC.